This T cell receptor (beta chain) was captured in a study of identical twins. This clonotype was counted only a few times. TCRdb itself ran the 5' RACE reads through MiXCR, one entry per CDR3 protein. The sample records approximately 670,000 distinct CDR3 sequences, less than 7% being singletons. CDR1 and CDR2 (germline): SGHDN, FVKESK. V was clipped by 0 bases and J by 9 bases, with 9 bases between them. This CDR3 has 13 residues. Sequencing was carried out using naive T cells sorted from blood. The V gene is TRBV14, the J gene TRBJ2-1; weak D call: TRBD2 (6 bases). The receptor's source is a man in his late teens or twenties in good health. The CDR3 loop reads CASSQDRGIEQFF. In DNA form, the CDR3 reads TGTGCCAGCAGCCAAGACCGCGGGATTGAGCAGTTCTTC.